The T cell receptor beta chain under discussion was sequenced for a study of blood T cell repertoires in COVID-19. Study context: Material from acute and convalescent COVID-19 was sourced from the United States, Italy and Spain.

The CDR3 has 14 amino acids. The ends lost 6 bases at V and 7 bases at J; junction bases unmatched: 11. Per the germline V gene, CDR1 is MNHEY and CDR2 is SMNVEV (reference sequence). Some clones are missing from TCRdb's copy, which holds only in-frame ones; the method was immunoSEQ multiplex PCR. The sample has about 200,000 clones, roughly 86% seen once. This clone was seen only once. The gene calls are TRBV27 and TRBJ1-1, with 7 bases lining up with TRBD1. Sequencing was performed on PBMCs or T cells enriched from blood (not recorded which). The clonotype originates from a man between 35 and 55 years old with acute COVID-19. The CDR3 region is CASSTPTGSGEAFF. Written as DNA, the CDR3 is TGTGCCAGCAGCACTCCGACAGGGTCGGGTGAAGCTTTCTTT.